This T cell receptor (beta chain) came from a study of T cell responses to AZD1222 COVID-19 vaccine (dated by TCRdb to the early 2020s). For the wider study: AZD1222 recipients with second doses at about 4 weeks or about 12 weeks were pooled, because spike-specific TCR depth and breadth did not differ between schedules. Trial participants were enrolled by age into subgroups of 18-55, 56-69 and 70-plus years, and around 150, 29 and 61 TCR-sequenced participants, respectively, were included in these subgroups. TCR sequencing covered over 230 trial participants: 200 to 210 given two doses of AZD1222 and 26 given two doses of MenACWY control vaccine.

With regard to this clone: It has no known antigen specificity. Base qualities are not at hand, and no much larger clone is one base apart.

The CDR3 regions of human TCRbeta chains were subjected to immunosequencing. Concerning the study's data processing: TCRs in the repertoires were compared against a reference library of SARS-CoV-2-specific TCRs that had been generated with the MIRA antigen-specificity platform. Breadth was defined as the fraction of unique TCRs that were SARS-CoV-2-associated, and depth was defined as the fraction of total T cells that were SARS-CoV-2-associated. Each spike-specific TCR was assigned to its reactive spike region and to a CD4 or CD8 class using the MIRA data. Log10-transformed breadth and depth values were compared by one-way ANOVA with Sidak's multiple comparisons tests. The clones in this table, taken by TCRdb from immuneACCESS, are in-frame only. Not every clone is retained; where verified, under half of the shortfall comes from an unresolved V gene, and the cause of the rest is unknown. The V and J calls and clone size come from that table; D and trimming were worked out from the DNA. The sample table shows under 150,000 clones, and roughly nine tenths are seen once. In total, the top ten clones hold around 3.2% of the sample.

The time point label here, explained by the study, means: baseline before first vaccination. Vaccinee samples came from UK trials COV001 and COV002, including a single-blind randomized controlled phase 2/3 trial of AZD1222 (ChAdOx1 nCoV-19) in healthy adults. Trial participant PBMC samples were collected at day 0 and day 28 after the second dose for TCRbeta chain sequencing. From the cysteine up to the phenylalanine, the CDR3 has a length of 15 residues. Only CDR3 DNA remains: 45 bases, in frame from the first base. For this chain, trimming is 3 bases at the V end and 8 bases at the J end, and the number of junction bases without a gene match is 9. CDR1 is given as LNHDA and CDR2 as SQIVND, both from the germline V gene (reference sequence). Points the paper makes about the study in general: After two AZD1222 doses, both the breadth and the depth of spike-specific TCRs were significantly higher than at day 0 and than in MenACWY recipients. Conclusions about previously exposed vaccinees are limited because only 5 or 6 AZD1222 recipients were SARS-CoV-2 seropositive at baseline. Nearly half of unique spike-specific TCRs reportedly recognized epitopes outside regions mutated in the B.1.351 and B.1.1.7 variants. No day 14 peak-response samples were available, so repertoires were characterized only after the peak T cell response. In the small 56-69-year group, the increase in depth fell short of significance, most likely because of low power. The vaccine-associated CD4 TCRs covered the entire spike protein, and the dominant responses fell in regions 160-218 and 743-854. Most participants were white British and females outnumbered males, and the authors suggested that clonal diversity may have been underestimated.

The chain is made from TRBV19 and TRBJ2-1, and 8 junctional nucleotides match TRBD2. Sequenced here: peripheral blood, sampled on day 0 of AZD1222 vaccination. The sequence was obtained from an adult in good health. This receptor has the CDR3 CASSIRAGERYEQFF. The base sequence is TGTGCCAGTAGTATCCGAGCGGGAGAGCGCTATGAGCAGTTCTTC.